This T cell receptor beta chain was captured in a study of Ad26.COV2.S vaccination and SARS-CoV-2 variants (TCRdb year 2021). In the study overall: Donors in the vaccine arm were drawn from COV1001, a phase I-IIa trial of Ad26.COV2.S in healthy adults that was multicentre, randomized, double-blind and placebo-controlled. Ad26.COV2.S was administered intramuscularly at a dose of 5x10^10 or 1x10^11 viral particles, either as one shot or as two shots given 56 days apart. TCRbeta repertoire sequencing served as the tool for gauging how specific and how broad the SARS-CoV-2-reactive T cell receptors were following Ad26.COV2.S vaccination. The TCR-sequenced set comprised about 32 samples: some 20 Ad26.COV2.S vaccine recipients, 5 placebo recipients and 8 SARS-CoV-2 convalescent individuals. Trial participants were randomized into five groups of five, in which low-dose or high-dose Ad26.COV2.S was given once or twice, or placebo was given on both occasions. Throughout the experiments and outcome assessment, investigators stayed blinded to trial group allocation.

The immunoSEQ Assay was used to sequence TCRbeta CDR3 regions. After extraction, genomic DNA underwent amplification by bias-controlled multiplex PCR, followed by high-throughput sequencing. The published analysis was carried out like this. To quantify the absolute abundance of each unique TCRbeta CDR3 region, sequences were collapsed and filtered. T cell fraction was estimated by normalizing TCRbeta template counts to usable DNA, with usable DNA measured through amplification of reference genes found in all nucleated cells. Repertoire TCRs were annotated as SARS-CoV-2-specific by exact matching of V gene, CDR3 amino acid sequence and J gene to a known reactive TCR set. The reference SARS-CoV-2 TCR set came from MIRA and was filtered for enrichment in COVID-19-positive ImmuneCODE repertoires, removing public or cross-reactive TCRs. Using the MIRA antigens, annotated TCRs were further analysed by specific ORF or by position within an ORF. Breadth was defined as the number of annotated unique rearrangements divided by the total number of unique productive rearrangements, and depth was defined as the summed frequency of the annotated unique rearrangements. Two-sided Wilcoxon rank-sum tests were used to compare TCR breadth between groups. The immuneACCESS repertoire file appears here via TCRdb, limited to in-frame rearrangements. These files lack a portion of the clones; in checked studies, under half of the deficit traces to unresolved V genes, and the cause of the others is not known. V and J calls plus clone size are reproduced from that table; the DNA served to infer D and trimming. The sample has about 460,000 clones on record, 89% of them singletons. The ten largest clones represent about 1.7% of the sample.

Here is what the overall study found, with its caveats: After vaccination, spike-specific CD8+ and CD4+ T cell responses were reported to show substantial breadth. The study lacked the statistical power to compare responses across vaccine doses or regimens. It was noted by the authors that total T cell responses may have been underestimated by the TCR breadth and depth analyses. Ad26.COV2.S recipients had higher spike-specific TCR breadth than placebo recipients (P = 0.0014). Vaccine and placebo recipients had comparable non-spike TCR breadth, which fits with the vaccine containing only spike.

The treatment or condition label corresponds to: over 15 received Ad26.COV2.S at low or high dose, single or two shots; 5 received placebo; per-sample allocation not given. For vaccine and placebo recipients, repertoires were sequenced using samples collected on day 63 after the first injection. Between 29 July and 7 August 2020, Cohort 1b enrolled about two dozen adults aged 18-55 years at one site in Boston, USA. Ad26.COV2.S consisted of a replication-incompetent adenovirus type 26 vector by which a prefusion-stabilized SARS-CoV-2 spike protein from the original Wuhan strain was expressed. Cut back by 3 bases and 3 bases, the V and J ends lie 23 bases apart. Including cysteine and phenylalanine, the CDR3 has 17 amino acids. Left in the record is the CDR3 DNA by itself, 51 bases read in frame from the first base. CDR1 and CDR2 are read off the germline V gene (reference sequence) as DFQATT and SNEGSKA.

For this clone: This receptor's antigen is unknown. No base quality information exists; no much larger clone differs at one position.

The source material was peripheral blood, sampled in a trial of Ad26.COV2.S vaccine versus placebo. The rearranged chain carries TRBV20-1 and TRBJ2-5; no D gene is confidently identified. The receptor's source is a person aged 18-65 years who received the Ad26.COV2.S COVID-19 vaccine or a placebo. The DNA sequence reads TGCAGTGCTAGTCGCGGTGTGGCGCCAGCCCTAAAAGAGACCCAGTACTTC. The encoded protein is CSASRGVAPALKETQYF.